This entry lists 17 T cell receptor beta chains sequenced from one sample in a study of blood T cell repertoires in COVID-19 (TCRdb year 2020). Library preparation was by the immunoSEQ multiplex PCR assay. Not all clones reach the TCRdb copy of this immuneACCESS table, which keeps in-frame sequences only. Checked studies attribute under half of the gap to unresolved V genes and leave the rest unexplained. The sample table holds more than 150,000 clones, of which about nine tenths were seen once. Jointly, the top ten make up around 7% of the sample. Material: peripheral blood. The receptors originated from a man aged 35 to 55 with acute or convalescent COVID-19.

The chain carries TRBV30 and TRBJ2-2; TRBD2 aligns across 10 bases. Germline CDR1 is GTSNPN and CDR2 is SVGIG (reference sequence). V gave up 7 bases and J gave up 5 bases; unmatched junction bases: 7. The CDR3 is 14 residues long. CDR3 DNA: TGTGCCTACAACCCGGGACTAGCGACCGGGGAGCTGTTTTTT. Amino acids: CAYNPGLATGELFF.

This chain joins TRBV7-2 and TRBJ2-2, with 9 bases matching TRBD2. This CDR3 is 15 amino acids long. Trimming at V came to 5 bases and at J to 1 base, leaving 2 bases not matched to a gene. In germline, CDR1 is SGHTA, CDR2 FQGNSA. The CDR3 spells CASSQLAGNTGELFF. DNA of the CDR3: TGTGCCAGCAGCCAACTAGCGGGGAACACCGGGGAGCTGTTTTTT.

The V and J genes are TRBV5-1 and TRBJ1-4; D unresolved. Germline assignment: CDR1 SGHRS and CDR2 YFSETQ. Between the trimmed V and J ends, which lost 0 bases and 8 bases, there was a span of 8 bases. This CDR3 contains 13 residues. The DNA for the CDR3 is TGCGCCAGCAGCTTGGTTCCGGGGGAAAAACTGTTTTTT. This translates into CASSLVPGEKLFF.

This chain uses TRBV6-5 with TRBJ2-5, with D maybe TRBD1 (6 bases). Germline CDR1 MNHEY, CDR2 SVGAGI. This CDR3 has 15 amino acids. Trimming removed 6 bases from V and 2 bases from J, with 16 bases in between. CDR3 sequence reads: CASSSDGTPQETQYF. As DNA, the CDR3 is TGTGCCAGCAGCAGTGACGGGACACCTCAAGAGACCCAGTACTTC.

The chain joins TRBV30 to TRBJ1-6; D remains unclear. In germline, CDR1 is GTSNPN, CDR2 SVGIG (reference sequence). V was cut by 3 bases and J by 10 bases, with 10 bases left in between. The CDR3 consists of 12 residues. The CDR3 here is CAWRGEDSPLHF. Written as DNA, the CDR3 is TGTGCCTGGAGGGGCGAAGACTCACCCCTCCACTTT.

The genes are TRBV29-1 and TRBJ2-2, with a weak D call TRBD1 (6 bases). Trimming took off 5 bases at V and 1 base at J, with 20 bases between the two ends. Germline V CDR1 and CDR2: SQVTM, ANQGSEA. CDR3 size: 17 residues. CDR3 amino acids: CSVRGQGRAGNTGELFF. CDR3 nucleotides: TGCAGCGTTCGGGGACAAGGGCGGGCAGGGAACACCGGGGAGCTGTTTTTT.

Only a few counts were recorded for this clone. The chain has TRBV28 and TRBJ1-1; the match to TRBD1 covers 12 bases. Germline values: CDR1 MDHEN, CDR2 SYDVKM. This CDR3 contains 16 residues. V dropped 7 bases and J dropped 4; count of bases not matched to a gene: 10. CDR3: CASKGTGGFRGTEAFF. In DNA form, the CDR3 reads TGTGCCAGCAAAGGGACAGGGGGCTTTAGGGGCACTGAAGCTTTCTTT. The full variable domain, in which reference TRBV28 and TRBJ1-1 provide the parts outside the CDR3, is DVKVTQSSRYLVKRTGEKVFLECVQDMDHENMFWYRQDPGLGLRLIYFSYDVKMKEKGDIPEGYSVSREKKERFSLILESASTNQTSMYLCASKGTGGFRGTEAFFGQGTRLTVV.

The rearrangement uses TRBV21-1 and TRBJ1-5. TRBV21-1 is labeled a pseudogene. The CDR3 consists of 15 residues. The CDR3 region is CASLRGGYSNQPQHF. CDR3 bases: TGTGCCAGCCTACGGGGGGGTTATAGCAATCAGCCCCAGCATTTT.

J is TRBJ2-2 and V is TRBV18, with TRBD2 identical over 7 bases. This CDR3 has 16 residues. Per the germline V gene, CDR1 is KGHSH and CDR2 is LQKENI. J gave up 6 bases and V 2 bases, and 9 bases lay outside the gene matches. The CDR3 is CASSPSQAAGAGELFF. CDR3 nucleotide sequence: TGTGCCAGCTCACCATCCCAAGCGGCGGGGGCCGGGGAGCTGTTTTTT.

The rearrangement uses TRBV29-1 and TRBJ1-2; D uncertain. Trimming shortened V by 5 bases and J by 8 bases, and 15 bases separated the two germline ends. This CDR3 comprises 12 residues. The germline V gene has CDR1 SQVTM and CDR2 ANQGSEA. CDR3 sequence reads: CSVRAAGHGYTF. The CDR3 DNA reads as TGCAGCGTTCGAGCGGCCGGGCACGGCTACACCTTC.

The rearrangement links TRBV9 to TRBJ1-4, with D possibly being TRBD1 (6 bases). V lost 0 bases, J lost 2 bases, and 11 bases lay in between. CDR1 is SGDLS, CDR2 YYNGEE, per germline. This CDR3 has 16 residues. The CDR3 nucleotides read TGTGCCAGCAGCGTAGGAAAGGACAGTACTAATGAAAAACTGTTTTTT. Protein product: CASSVGKDSTNEKLFF.

V usage is TRBV18 and J usage is TRBJ2-7; 9 nucleotides agree with TRBD1. The CDR3 runs to 16 residues. CDR1 and CDR2 (germline): KGHSH, LQKENI. Trimming cost V 3 bases and J 0 bases; bases outside gene matches: 6. CDR3 DNA: TGTGCCAGCTCACCGAGTGACAGGGGGGACTCCTACGAGCAGTACTTC. This gives the protein CASSPSDRGDSYEQYF.

The rearrangement links TRBV19 to TRBJ1-5; 10 nucleotides line up with TRBD1. J gave up 3 bases and V 5 bases, and 7 bases lay outside the gene matches. The CDR3 has 16 amino acids. From germline, CDR1 is LNHDA and CDR2 SQIVND (reference sequence). CDR3 residues: CASSRTGGLDNQPQHF. CDR3 coding DNA: TGTGCCAGTAGTCGGACAGGGGGGTTGGACAATCAGCCCCAGCATTTT.

This clone was counted a single time. This chain connects TRBV9 to TRBJ2-6; no clear D. CDR3 size: 14 residues. Germline values: CDR1 SGDLS, CDR2 YYNGEE. Between the trimmed V and J ends, which lost 1 base and 1 base, there was a span of 3 bases. The CDR3 loop reads CASSVSSGANVLTF. In nucleotides, the CDR3 is TGTGCCAGCAGCGTATCGTCTGGGGCCAACGTCCTGACTTTC.

The V gene is TRBV6-2 or TRBV6-3, the J gene TRBJ1-1, with D possibly being TRBD1 (5 bases). The germline CDR1 and CDR2 sequences are MNHEY and SVGEGT. V lost 4 bases to trimming and J lost 6 bases, with 12 bases between them. The CDR3 length is 13 residues. In DNA, the CDR3 is TGTGCCAGCAGTTTTGCAGGGAGGCCTGAAGCTTTCTTT. Translated: CASSFAGRPEAFF.

The V call is TRBV15, the J call TRBJ1-1, with D possibly being TRBD1 (5 bases). The CDR3 has 14 amino acids. CDR1 and CDR2 from the germline V gene are LNHNV and YYDKDF (reference sequence). V was trimmed by 5 bases and J by 4 bases, leaving 14 bases between them. The CDR3 here is CATSQSVGGTEAFF. DNA of the CDR3: TGTGCCACCAGCCAGAGCGTGGGGGGCACTGAAGCTTTCTTT.

This clone came up once. V is TRBV9 and J is TRBJ1-1; the match to TRBD1 covers 7 bases. The V gene's germline CDR1 is SGDLS and CDR2 YYNGEE. This CDR3 has 12 amino acids. V lost 0 bases, J lost 8 bases, and 1 base stayed unmatched. The DNA for the CDR3 is TGTGCCAGCAGCGTAGGGACAGGAGAAGCTTTCTTT. Protein: CASSVGTGEAFF.